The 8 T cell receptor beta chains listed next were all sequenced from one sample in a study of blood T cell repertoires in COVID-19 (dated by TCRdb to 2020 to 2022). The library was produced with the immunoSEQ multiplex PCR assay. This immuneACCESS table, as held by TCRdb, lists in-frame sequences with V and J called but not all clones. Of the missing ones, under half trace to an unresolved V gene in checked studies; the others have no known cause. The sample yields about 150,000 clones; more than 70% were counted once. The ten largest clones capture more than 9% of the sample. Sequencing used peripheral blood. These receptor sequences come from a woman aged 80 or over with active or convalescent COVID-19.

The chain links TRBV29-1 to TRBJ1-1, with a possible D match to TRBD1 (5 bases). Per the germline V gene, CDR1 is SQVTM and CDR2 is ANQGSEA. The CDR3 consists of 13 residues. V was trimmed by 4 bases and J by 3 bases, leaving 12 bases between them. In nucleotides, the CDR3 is TGCAGCGTTGTCGGTCAGGGCCACACTGAAGCTTTCTTT. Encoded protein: CSVVGQGHTEAFF. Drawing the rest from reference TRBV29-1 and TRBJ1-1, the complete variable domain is SAVISQKPSRDICQRGTSLTIQCQVDSQVTMMFWYRQQPGQSLTLIATANQGSEATYESGFVIDKFPISRPNLTFSTLTVSNMSPEDSSIYLCSVVGQGHTEAFFGQGTRLTVV.

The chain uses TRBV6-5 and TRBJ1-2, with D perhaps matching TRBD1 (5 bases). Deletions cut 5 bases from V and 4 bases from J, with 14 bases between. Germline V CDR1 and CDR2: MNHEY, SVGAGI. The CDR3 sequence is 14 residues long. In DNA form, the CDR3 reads TGTGCCAGCAGTACGGGGGGAATGACCTATGGCTACACCTTC. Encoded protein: CASSTGGMTYGYTF.

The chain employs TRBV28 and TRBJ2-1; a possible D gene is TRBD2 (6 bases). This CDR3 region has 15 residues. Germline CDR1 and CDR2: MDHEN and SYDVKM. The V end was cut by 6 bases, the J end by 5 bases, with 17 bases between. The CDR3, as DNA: TGTGCCAGCAGCCCGAGGGGAGGTGGAAACAATGAGCAGTTCTTC. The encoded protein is CASSPRGGGNNEQFF. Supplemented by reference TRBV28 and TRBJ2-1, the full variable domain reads DVKVTQSSRYLVKRTGEKVFLECVQDMDHENMFWYRQDPGLGLRLIYFSYDVKMKEKGDIPEGYSVSREKKERFSLILESASTNQTSMYLCASSPRGGGNNEQFFGPGTRLTVL.

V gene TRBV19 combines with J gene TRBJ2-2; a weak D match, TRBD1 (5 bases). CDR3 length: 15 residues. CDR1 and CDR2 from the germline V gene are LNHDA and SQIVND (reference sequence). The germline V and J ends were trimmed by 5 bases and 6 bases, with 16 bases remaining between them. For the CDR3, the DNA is TGTGCCAGTAGTCCCCAGGGTGGAATCGCCGGGGAGCTGTTTTTT. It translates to CASSPQGGIAGELFF.

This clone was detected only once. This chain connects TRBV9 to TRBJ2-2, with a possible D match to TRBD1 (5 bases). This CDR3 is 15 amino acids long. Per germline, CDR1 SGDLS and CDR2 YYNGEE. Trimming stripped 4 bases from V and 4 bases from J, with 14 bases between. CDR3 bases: TGTGCCAGCAGCCCACGGACAACCCGCACCGGGGAGCTGTTTTTT. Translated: CASSPRTTRTGELFF.

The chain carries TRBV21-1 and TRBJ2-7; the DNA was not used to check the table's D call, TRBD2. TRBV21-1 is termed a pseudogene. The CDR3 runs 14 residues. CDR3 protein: CASSRGTSFYEQYF. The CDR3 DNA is TGTGCCAGCAGCAGAGGGACTAGCTTCTACGAGCAGTACTTC.

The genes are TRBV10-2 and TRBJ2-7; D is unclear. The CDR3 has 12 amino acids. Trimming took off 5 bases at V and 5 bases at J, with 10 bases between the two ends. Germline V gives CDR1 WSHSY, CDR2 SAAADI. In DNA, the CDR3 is TGCGCCAGCAGTCAAGTAGCCAACGAGCAGTACTTC. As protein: CASSQVANEQYF.

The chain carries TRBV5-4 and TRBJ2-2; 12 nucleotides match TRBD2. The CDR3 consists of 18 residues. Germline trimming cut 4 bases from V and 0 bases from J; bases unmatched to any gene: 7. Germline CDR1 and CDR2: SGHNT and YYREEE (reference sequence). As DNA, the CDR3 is TGTGCCAGCAGCCCGGAAGGGACTAGCGGGTCGAACACCGGGGAGCTGTTTTTT. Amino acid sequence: CASSPEGTSGSNTGELFF. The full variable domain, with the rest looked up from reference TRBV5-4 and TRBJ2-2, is ETGVTQSPTHLIKTRGQQVTLRCSSQSGHNTVSWYQQALGQGPQFIFQYYREEENGRGNFPPRFSGLQFPNYSSELNVNALELDDSALYLCASSPEGTSGSNTGELFFGEGSRLTVL.